One sample yielded the 32 T cell receptor beta chains listed below, sequenced in a study of identical twins. TCRdb fed the 5' RACE reads into MiXCR, producing one record per CDR3 protein. The sample lists roughly 220,000 distinct CDR3 sequences; about 6.7% were seen once. These data were likewise used in another study, on T cells expressing NK-cell markers.

The specimen was CD8+ T cells sorted from blood. Receptors originate from a woman aged 18-29 years in good health.

The V call is TRBV7-9, the J call TRBJ1-4; weak D call: TRBD1 (6 bases). The CDR3 contains 14 residues. With 4 bases removed from V and 5 bases from J, the gap between germline ends came to 11 bases. Per the germline V gene, CDR1 is SEHNR and CDR2 is FQNEAQ (reference sequence). This CDR3 reads CASSSDRTNEKLFF. The CDR3 DNA reads as TGTGCCAGCAGCTCAGACAGGACAAATGAAAAACTGTTTTTT.

This clonotype appeared a few times. J is TRBJ1-1 and V is TRBV6-2 or TRBV6-3; D not resolved. The V and J ends lost 4 bases and 2 bases respectively, with 11 bases between them. The CDR3 covers 14 residues. Per germline, CDR1 MNHEY and CDR2 SVGEGT. The CDR3 protein is CASSLEGINTEAFF. CDR3 bases: TGTGCCAGCAGTTTAGAGGGCATCAACACTGAAGCTTTCTTT.

A few counts support this clonotype. The V and J genes are TRBV20-1 and TRBJ1-2, with D tentatively TRBD1 (5 bases). Germline CDR1 is DFQATT and CDR2 is SNEGSKA (reference sequence). V was cut by 6 bases and J by 5 bases, with 16 bases left in between. The CDR3 length is 13 residues. The CDR3 reads CSARDLGKYGYTF. DNA of the CDR3: TGCAGTGCCCGGGACCTGGGAAAATATGGCTACACCTTC.

The V gene is TRBV7-9, the J gene TRBJ2-5, with D possibly being TRBD2 (5 bases). The CDR3 is 17 amino acids. Germline V CDR1 and CDR2: SEHNR, FQNEAQ (reference sequence). Trimming cost V 5 bases and J 4 bases, with 23 bases left between them. The CDR3, as DNA: TGTGCCAGCAGCCCCGGACCGGGAAGTGGCTCCAGAGAGACCCAGTACTTC. Encoded protein: CASSPGPGSGSRETQYF.

This clonotype was seen a few times. The rearrangement uses TRBV9 and TRBJ2-1, with a weak D call TRBD1 (5 bases). This CDR3 is 14 amino acids long. V shed 0 bases and J shed 8 bases, with 12 bases lying between them. The V gene's germline CDR1 is SGDLS and CDR2 YYNGEE. Here the CDR3 reads CASSVGGLGYEQFF. DNA of the CDR3: TGTGCCAGCAGCGTAGGGGGCCTAGGATATGAGCAGTTCTTC.

This clonotype occurred a few times. V usage is TRBV27 and J usage is TRBJ1-5; no firm D call. CDR3 length equals 14 residues. The ends were cut back, 2 bases at V and 3 bases at J, with 8 bases in the middle. The germline V gene encodes CDR1 MNHEY and CDR2 SMNVEV (reference sequence). CDR3 protein: CASSLVAHNQPQHF. CDR3 DNA sequence: TGTGCCAGCAGTTTAGTTGCCCACAATCAGCCCCAGCATTTT.

This clonotype has a handful of counts. The genes are TRBV10-2 and TRBJ2-7; 8 bases fit TRBD2. Germline CDR1 reads WSHSY; CDR2 reads SAAADI. With 4 bases clipped from V and 3 bases from J, the junction kept 14 bases outside the gene matches. The CDR3 covers 17 residues. CDR3 loop: CASSVQLAAGSYYEQYF. The CDR3 nucleotides read TGCGCCAGCAGTGTCCAACTAGCGGCGGGCTCATACTACGAGCAGTACTTC.

The chain combines TRBV11-2 with TRBJ2-7; 11 bases line up with TRBD1. The CDR3 sequence is 15 residues long. The ends lost 5 bases at V and 0 bases at J; junction bases unmatched: 3. Germline-derived CDR1 and CDR2 are SGHAT and FQNNGV. Here the CDR3 reads CASSKGQGVSYEQYF. As DNA, the CDR3 is TGTGCCAGCAGCAAGGGACAGGGGGTCTCCTACGAGCAGTACTTC.

This clonotype was counted at least ten times. The chain carries TRBV3-1 and TRBJ2-2, with 8 bases that match TRBD1. The CDR3 covers 17 residues. V lost 0 bases and J lost 2; bases outside the gene matches: 5. From germline, CDR1 is LGHDT and CDR2 YNNKEL (reference sequence). CDR3 sequence: CASSQEADRGNTGELFF. The CDR3 DNA sequence: TGTGCCAGCAGCCAAGAGGCCGACAGGGGAAACACCGGGGAGCTGTTTTTT.

This clonotype showed up just a few times. This sequence joins TRBV10-3 and TRBJ1-1; TRBD1 matches 9 bases. The germline gives CDR1 ENHRY, CDR2 SYGVKD. CDR3 size: 15 residues. Trimming took 6 bases from V and 2 from J; bases not matched to a gene: 7. CDR3 sequence reads: CAIRGGQGLNTEAFF. The CDR3 DNA follows: TGTGCCATCAGAGGGGGACAGGGATTAAACACTGAAGCTTTCTTT.

This clonotype was seen a few times. The J gene is TRBJ2-1, the V gene TRBV30, with 7 bases that match TRBD2. The CDR3 spans 15 residues. Germline V lookup: CDR1 GTSNPN, CDR2 SVGIG (reference sequence). V shed 3 bases and J 4 bases; nucleotides not matched to a gene: 9. This chain's CDR3 is CAWRGEERDYNEQFF. The CDR3 DNA reads as TGTGCCTGGAGAGGGGAGGAGCGGGATTACAATGAGCAGTTCTTC.

This clonotype was detected many times. J is TRBJ1-2 and V is TRBV20-1, with D uncertain. The CDR3 sequence is 12 residues long. Germline lookup yields CDR1 DFQATT and CDR2 SNEGSKA (reference sequence). The V end was cut by 6 bases, the J end by 7 bases, with 15 bases between. The CDR3 bases are TGCAGTGCCCCCAGGAGGACGTCTGGCTACACCTTC. Its protein is CSAPRRTSGYTF.

The table lists this clonotype with many counts. Here the CDR3 DNA reads TGCGCCAGCAGCCAAGACAGGGCGTCCTACAATGAGCAGTTCTTC. It is translated as CASSQDRASYNEQFF. J is TRBJ2-1 and V is TRBV4-3; a weak D match, TRBD1 (5 bases). This CDR3 is 15 amino acids long. Trimming took off 0 bases at V and 1 base at J, with 7 bases between the two ends. Germline V CDR1 and CDR2: LGHNA, YSLEER.

This clonotype was detected only a few times. The rearrangement joins TRBV25-1 to TRBJ1-4, with D perhaps TRBD1 (5 bases). The V gene's germline CDR1 is MGHDK and CDR2 SYGVNS. V lost 4 bases to trimming and J lost 7 bases, with 10 bases between them. The CDR3 runs 13 residues. The CDR3 region is CASSAQGREKLFF. In nucleotides, the CDR3 is TGTGCCAGCAGTGCCCAGGGTCGTGAAAAACTGTTTTTT. The whole variable domain, remainder taken from reference TRBV25-1 and TRBJ1-4, is EADIYQTPRYLVIGTGKKITLECSQTMGHDKMYWYQQDPGMELHLIHYSYGVNSTEKGDLSSESTVSRIRTEHFPLTLESARPSHTSQYLCASSAQGREKLFFGSGTQLSVL.

This clonotype was observed at least ten times. This chain joins TRBV4-3 and TRBJ2-3; possibly TRBD2 for D (5 bases). V lost 0 bases to trimming and J lost 1 base, with 11 bases between them. Germline V gene data show CDR1 as LGHNA and CDR2 as YSLEER. The CDR3 totals 16 residues. CDR3 loop: CASSQDLSGRTDTQYF. The CDR3 DNA reads TGCGCCAGCAGCCAAGATCTAAGCGGACGCACAGATACGCAGTATTTT.

This clonotype was counted at least ten times. This sequence joins TRBV7-9 and TRBJ2-1; 10 bases line up with TRBD2. From germline, CDR1 is SEHNR and CDR2 FQNEAQ (reference sequence). This CDR3 comprises 16 residues. With V trimmed by 4 bases and J by 3 bases, 6 bases remained unmatched. The CDR3 nucleotides read TGTGCCAGCAGCTCGACCGGGACTAGCGTCTACAATGAGCAGTTCTTC. Its translation is CASSSTGTSVYNEQFF.

Ten or more counts support this clonotype. This chain uses TRBV11-2 with TRBJ1-5, with D possibly being TRBD1 (5 bases). Trimming removed 1 base at V and 5 bases at J, with 12 bases between. Germline V lookup: CDR1 SGHAT, CDR2 FQNNGV. CDR3 length: 15 amino acids. The CDR3 DNA is TGTGCCAGCAGCTTAGGGGCAGGGTACGATCAGCCCCAGCATTTT. Translated, it gives CASSLGAGYDQPQHF.

V usage is TRBV11-3 and J usage is TRBJ2-4, with 7 bases that match TRBD2. Per the germline V gene, CDR1 is SGHNT and CDR2 is YENEEA. The length of the CDR3 is 16 residues. The trim removed 3 bases at V and 7 bases at J, leaving 12 bases unmatched. Here the CDR3 reads CASSFGREGLGNIQYF. Here the CDR3 DNA reads TGTGCCAGCAGCTTCGGCAGGGAGGGATTAGGGAACATTCAGTACTTC.

The J gene is TRBJ2-7, the V gene TRBV27, with unresolved D. Trimming removed 7 bases from V and 2 bases from J, with 12 bases in between. CDR1 is MNHEY and CDR2 is SMNVEV in the germline V gene (reference sequence). The CDR3 has 13 residues. The CDR3 coding sequence is TGTGCCAGCATGGCGGCCCTGGCCTACGAGCAGTACTTC. Amino acid sequence: CASMAALAYEQYF.

This clonotype was observed many times. The chain uses TRBV3-1 and TRBJ2-1; tentative D call: TRBD1 (5 bases). Germline assignment: CDR1 LGHDT and CDR2 YNNKEL (reference sequence). V lost 5 bases and J lost 3, with 20 bases in between. The CDR3 consists of 17 residues. The CDR3, as DNA: TGTGCCAGCAGCGGTCGGATAACAGGCCGCGTCTACAATGAGCAGTTCTTC. Its translation is CASSGRITGRVYNEQFF.

The table lists this clonotype with a few counts. The genes are TRBV7-9 and TRBJ2-7; tentatively, D is TRBD2 (5 bases). The CDR3 extends over 15 amino acids. The germline CDR1 and CDR2 sequences are SEHNR and FQNEAQ (reference sequence). Deletions cut 1 base from V and 0 bases from J, with 10 bases between. The CDR3 loop is CASSLVEGASYEQYF. The CDR3 nucleotides are TGTGCCAGCAGCTTAGTAGAGGGAGCCTCCTACGAGCAGTACTTC. The complete variable domain, with remaining parts taken from reference TRBV7-9 and TRBJ2-7, reads DTGVSQNPRHKITKRGQNVTFRCDPISEHNRLYWYRQTLGQGPEFLTYFQNEAQLEKSRLLSDRFSAERPKGSFSTLEIQRTEQGDSAMYLCASSLVEGASYEQYFGPGTRLTVT.

The CDR3: CASSLGLGDTQYF. The CDR3 DNA sequence: TGTGCCAGCAGCTTAGGACTAGGGGATACGCAGTATTTT. This sequence joins TRBV7-2 and TRBJ2-3, with a tentative D call TRBD2 (6 bases). Trimming cost V 1 base and J 6 bases, with 8 bases left between them. CDR3 length equals 13 residues. The germline V gene encodes CDR1 SGHTA and CDR2 FQGNSA.

This clonotype has a count of ten or more. The chain carries TRBV12-3 or TRBV12-4 and TRBJ2-7; D ambiguous. Deletions cut 3 bases from V and 3 bases from J, with 3 bases between. The CDR3 consists of 11 residues. The CDR3 protein is CASSLDYEQYF. CDR3 DNA: TGTGCCAGCAGTTTGGACTACGAGCAGTACTTC.

This clonotype showed up many times. The V call is TRBV27, the J call TRBJ2-6; unclear D gene. The CDR3 totals 15 residues. V lost 2 bases and J 0 bases, leaving 5 bases between the germline ends. The V gene's germline CDR1 is MNHEY and CDR2 SMNVEV (reference sequence). DNA for the CDR3: TGTGCCAGCAGTTTAGTAGGCTCTGGGGCCAACGTCCTGACTTTC. Amino acids: CASSLVGSGANVLTF.

The V gene is TRBV3-1, the J gene TRBJ1-1, with a tentative D call TRBD1 (5 bases). V was cut by 4 bases and J by 1 base, with 13 bases left in between. The length of the CDR3 is 15 residues. Germline CDR1 reads LGHDT; CDR2 reads YNNKEL (reference sequence). In DNA form, the CDR3 reads TGTGCCAGCAGCCTTCCGGGACGGTCGAACACTGAAGCTTTCTTT. As protein: CASSLPGRSNTEAFF.

V gene TRBV4-3 combines with J gene TRBJ2-1; possibly TRBD1 for D (6 bases). CDR1 is LGHNA and CDR2 is YSLEER in the germline V gene. Trimming pared 0 bases from V and 5 bases from J, leaving 14 bases between. This CDR3 spans 16 amino acids. The CDR3 is CASSQDPAGVDNEQFF. In nucleotides, the CDR3 is TGCGCCAGCAGCCAAGATCCGGCAGGGGTCGACAATGAGCAGTTCTTC.

Notes on this clonotype: A much larger clone sits a single nucleotide away, making a read error possible. This sequence joins TRBV29-1 and TRBJ2-5, with 7 bases matching TRBD2. The CDR3 is 13 residues long. CDR1 is SQVTM and CDR2 is ANQGSEA in the germline V gene. V shed 5 bases and J 6 bases; nucleotides not matched to a gene: 9. The CDR3 protein is CSVQSGTKQTQYF. The CDR3 DNA is TGCAGCGTTCAAAGCGGGACTAAACAGACCCAGTACTTC. The full variable domain, its missing parts supplied by reference TRBV29-1 and TRBJ2-5, is SAVISQKPSRDICQRGTSLTIQCQVDSQVTMMFWYRQQPGQSLTLIATANQGSEATYESGFVIDKFPISRPNLTFSTLTVSNMSPEDSSIYLCSVQSGTKQTQYFGPGTRLLVL.

In its sample, this clonotype was seen a few times. The chain is built from TRBV6-5 and TRBJ2-7, with 10 bases fitting TRBD2. Germline CDR1 MNHEY, CDR2 SVGAGI. CDR3 length equals 14 residues. Trimming cost V 4 bases and J 3 bases; bases outside gene matches: 3. The CDR3 DNA sequence: TGTGCCAGCAGTTCGCCTAGCGGGAGCTACGAGCAGTACTTC. This encodes CASSSPSGSYEQYF.

In its sample, this clonotype was seen many times. The V and J genes are TRBV5-1 and TRBJ2-3; possibly TRBD2 for D (6 bases). The length of the CDR3 is 15 residues. Trimming removed 4 bases at V and 0 bases at J, with 12 bases between. Germline values: CDR1 SGHRS, CDR2 YFSETQ. In DNA, the CDR3 is TGCGCCAGCAGCCGGAGGGCAGTGAGCACAGATACGCAGTATTTT. It encodes CASSRRAVSTDTQYF.

The sample holds a few counts of this clonotype. The J gene is TRBJ2-3, the V gene TRBV6-5; possibly TRBD2 for D (6 bases). The CDR3 extends over 16 amino acids. Trimming cost V 0 bases and J 0 bases, with 10 bases left between them. Germline V lookup: CDR1 MNHEY, CDR2 SVGAGI. CDR3 sequence (DNA): TGTGCCAGCAGTTACTCCGGGGAGGCTAGCACAGATACGCAGTATTTT. Amino acid sequence: CASSYSGEASTDTQYF.

The CDR3 coding sequence is TGCAGTGCTACCGGGAGGGGAGCGACAGATACGCAGTATTTT. The encoded protein is CSATGRGATDTQYF. The chain links TRBV20-1 to TRBJ2-3; 8 positions match TRBD2. The V gene's germline CDR1 is DFQATT and CDR2 SNEGSKA (reference sequence). J lost 3 bases, V lost 4 bases, and 6 bases had no gene match. CDR3 length: 14 residues.

Ten or more counts support this clonotype. This chain links TRBV29-1 with TRBJ2-1; D uncertain. The germline V gene has CDR1 SQVTM and CDR2 ANQGSEA. CDR3 length equals 14 residues. V lost 4 bases and J lost 1, with 11 bases in between. The CDR3 nucleotides are TGCAGCGTTGTGTGGCCTGGATCCTACAATGAGCAGTTCTTC. It codes for CSVVWPGSYNEQFF.